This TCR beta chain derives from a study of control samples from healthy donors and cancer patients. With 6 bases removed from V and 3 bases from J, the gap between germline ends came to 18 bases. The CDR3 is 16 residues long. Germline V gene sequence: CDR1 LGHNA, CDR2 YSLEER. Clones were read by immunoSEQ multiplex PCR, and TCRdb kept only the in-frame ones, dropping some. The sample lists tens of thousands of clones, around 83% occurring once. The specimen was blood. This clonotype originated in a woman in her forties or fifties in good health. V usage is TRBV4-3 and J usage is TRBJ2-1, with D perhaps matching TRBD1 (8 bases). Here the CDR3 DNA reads TGCGCCAGCAGAACGCACAGGGGGGGCCTCTACAATGAGCAGTTCTTC. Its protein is CASRTHRGGLYNEQFF.